This is a list of T cell receptor beta chains from one sample in a study of cytomegalovirus exposure and HLA in healthy donors. Measured with immunoSEQ multiplex PCR; TCRdb has only the in-frame clones, and not every one. The table includes about 130,000 clones, about 80% detected once. Sequencing input: PBMCs. All receptors come from a man over 45 in good health and CMV-seronegative. The CDR3 runs from the conserved cysteine through the conserved F or W. The order of the fields is J gene, clone size, V gene, D gene, CDR3 protein, CDR3 DNA. A D gene is named only where the DNA matches it firmly. Clone size is given for some rows only: seen once, a few or many times, or a class if the clone is expanded.

j_call: TRBJ1-4
clone_size: -
v_call: TRBV11-2
d_call: TRBD1
cdr3_aa: CASSPMRDRRGEKLFF
cdr3_nt: TGTGCCAGCAGCCCTATGCGGGACAGGCGAGGGGAAAAACTGTTTTTT

j_call: TRBJ1-5
clone_size: -
v_call: TRBV19
d_call: -
cdr3_aa: CASSIGGRSRNQPQHF
cdr3_nt: TGTGCCAGTAGTATAGGTGGGAGATCACGCAATCAGCCCCAGCATTTT

j_call: TRBJ2-1
clone_size: -
v_call: TRBV4-3
d_call: -
cdr3_aa: CASSRGHLPYNEQFF
cdr3_nt: TGCGCCAGCAGCCGAGGACATCTACCCTACAATGAGCAGTTCTTC

j_call: TRBJ2-1
clone_size: -
v_call: TRBV5-1
d_call: -
cdr3_aa: CASRQNRDNEQFF
cdr3_nt: TGCGCCAGCAGGCAAAACAGGGACAATGAGCAGTTCTTC

j_call: TRBJ1-2
clone_size: -
v_call: TRBV30
d_call: TRBD1
cdr3_aa: CAWRRLGTGANYTF
cdr3_nt: TGTGCCTGGAGGAGACTCGGGACAGGGGCGAACTACACCTTC

j_call: TRBJ2-2
clone_size: -
v_call: TRBV4-1
d_call: -
cdr3_aa: CASSQGWGRGTGELFF
cdr3_nt: TGCGCCAGCAGCCAAGGATGGGGGCGCGGCACCGGGGAGCTGTTTTTT

j_call: TRBJ2-3
clone_size: -
v_call: TRBV7-8
d_call: TRBD1
cdr3_aa: CASRLDRGSTDTQYF
cdr3_nt: TGTGCCAGCAGGTTAGACAGGGGTAGCACAGATACGCAGTATTTT

j_call: TRBJ1-1
clone_size: -
v_call: TRBV4-1
d_call: -
cdr3_aa: CASSQGVRNTEAFF
cdr3_nt: TGCGCCAGCAGCCAAGGCGTTAGGAACACTGAAGCTTTCTTT

j_call: TRBJ2-3
clone_size: -
v_call: TRBV7-2
d_call: -
cdr3_aa: CASSLFTDTQYF
cdr3_nt: TGTGCCAGCAGCCTCTTCACAGATACGCAGTATTTT

j_call: TRBJ2-5
clone_size: -
v_call: TRBV7-2
d_call: TRBD1
cdr3_aa: CASSRGQGGGETQYF
cdr3_nt: TGTGCCAGCAGCCGGGGACAGGGTGGCGGAGAGACCCAGTACTTC

j_call: TRBJ2-5
clone_size: -
v_call: TRBV5-1
d_call: -
cdr3_aa: CASSLDDRPRGTQYF
cdr3_nt: TGCGCCAGCAGCTTGGACGACAGGCCACGGGGGACCCAGTACTTC

j_call: TRBJ2-1
clone_size: -
v_call: TRBV20-1
d_call: -
cdr3_aa: CSAIDFDEQFF
cdr3_nt: TGCAGTGCCATAGATTTCGATGAGCAGTTCTTC

j_call: TRBJ2-3
clone_size: few
v_call: TRBV5-8
d_call: -
cdr3_aa: CASSLERLVTDTQYF
cdr3_nt: TGTGCCAGCAGCTTGGAGAGACTAGTAACAGATACGCAGTATTTT

j_call: TRBJ2-2
clone_size: -
v_call: TRBV28
d_call: -
cdr3_aa: CACSDFPNTGELFF
cdr3_nt: TGTGCCTGCTCCGACTTCCCGAACACCGGGGAGCTGTTTTTT

j_call: TRBJ1-5
clone_size: -
v_call: TRBV27
d_call: TRBD1
cdr3_aa: CASSQDRGAKNQPQHF
cdr3_nt: TGTGCCAGCAGTCAGGACAGGGGGGCCAAAAATCAGCCCCAGCATTTT

j_call: TRBJ1-4
clone_size: -
v_call: TRBV2
d_call: -
cdr3_aa: CASRPTADEKLFF
cdr3_nt: TGTGCCAGCAGACCTACAGCGGATGAAAAACTGTTTTTT

j_call: TRBJ2-3
clone_size: few
v_call: TRBV9
d_call: TRBD2
cdr3_aa: CASSGSGRPRSSTDTQYF
cdr3_nt: TGTGCCAGCAGCGGTAGCGGGCGCCCACGTTCTAGCACAGATACGCAGTATTTT

j_call: TRBJ1-4
clone_size: -
v_call: TRBV28
d_call: -
cdr3_aa: CASSSMGGGEKLFF
cdr3_nt: TGTGCCAGCAGTTCCATGGGGGGGGGCGAAAAACTGTTTTTT

j_call: TRBJ1-5
clone_size: -
v_call: TRBV5-1
d_call: -
cdr3_aa: CASSEGTGGFISNQPQHF
cdr3_nt: TGCGCCAGCAGCGAAGGGACTGGGGGTTTTATTAGCAATCAGCCCCAGCATTTT

j_call: TRBJ1-4
clone_size: -
v_call: TRBV2
d_call: -
cdr3_aa: CASSTDSATNEKLFF
cdr3_nt: TGTGCCAGCAGTACCGACAGCGCAACTAATGAAAAACTGTTTTTT

j_call: TRBJ2-7
clone_size: few
v_call: TRBV4-1
d_call: -
cdr3_aa: CASSQDWGTLFYEQYF
cdr3_nt: TGCGCCAGCAGCCAAGATTGGGGGACACTTTTCTACGAGCAGTACTTC

j_call: TRBJ2-7
clone_size: few
v_call: TRBV6-5
d_call: -
cdr3_aa: CASSYSRNYEQYF
cdr3_nt: TGTGCCAGCAGTTACTCGAGGAACTACGAGCAGTACTTC

j_call: TRBJ1-1
clone_size: few
v_call: TRBV27
d_call: TRBD1
cdr3_aa: CASSFGTANTEAFF
cdr3_nt: TGTGCCAGCAGTTTCGGGACAGCTAACACTGAAGCTTTCTTT

j_call: TRBJ1-4
clone_size: -
v_call: TRBV2
d_call: -
cdr3_aa: CASSAGREEKLFF
cdr3_nt: TGTGCCAGCAGTGCAGGGCGGGAAGAAAAACTGTTTTTT

j_call: TRBJ2-1
clone_size: once
v_call: TRBV2
d_call: TRBD1
cdr3_aa: CASMWTGVNNEQFF
cdr3_nt: TGTGCCAGCATGTGGACAGGGGTGAACAATGAGCAGTTCTTC

j_call: TRBJ2-1
clone_size: few
v_call: TRBV6-6
d_call: TRBD2
cdr3_aa: CASRLGLAATYNEQFF
cdr3_nt: TGTGCCAGCAGGCTAGGACTAGCGGCTACATACAATGAGCAGTTCTTC

j_call: TRBJ2-1
clone_size: -
v_call: TRBV5-8
d_call: TRBD2
cdr3_aa: CASTPGGPSGRYNEQFF
cdr3_nt: TGTGCCAGCACCCCTGGCGGGCCGAGCGGGAGGTACAATGAGCAGTTCTTC

j_call: TRBJ1-6
clone_size: -
v_call: TRBV5-1
d_call: TRBD1
cdr3_aa: CASSFSGQGNSPLHF
cdr3_nt: TGCGCCAGCAGCTTTTCTGGACAGGGGAATTCACCCCTCCACTTT

j_call: TRBJ1-5
clone_size: -
v_call: TRBV28
d_call: -
cdr3_aa: CASSSGFGDQPQHF
cdr3_nt: TGTGCCAGCAGTTCAGGGTTTGGCGATCAGCCCCAGCATTTT

j_call: TRBJ2-3
clone_size: -
v_call: TRBV29-1
d_call: TRBD2
cdr3_aa: CSVEGPVAGIDTQYF
cdr3_nt: TGCAGCGTTGAAGGGCCGGTAGCGGGGATAGATACGCAGTATTTT

j_call: TRBJ2-3
clone_size: -
v_call: TRBV7-3
d_call: TRBD2
cdr3_aa: CASSLGGDTDTQYF
cdr3_nt: TGTGCCAGCAGCTTAGGGGGGGACACAGATACGCAGTATTTT

j_call: TRBJ1-5
clone_size: -
v_call: TRBV27
d_call: -
cdr3_aa: CASSQGRGQPQHF
cdr3_nt: TGTGCCAGTTCTCAGGGGCGAGGTCAGCCCCAGCATTTT

j_call: TRBJ1-1
clone_size: -
v_call: TRBV19
d_call: TRBD1
cdr3_aa: CASSKGQPDTEAFF
cdr3_nt: TGTGCCAGTAGTAAGGGACAGCCAGACACTGAAGCTTTCTTT

j_call: TRBJ1-2
clone_size: -
v_call: TRBV6-5
d_call: -
cdr3_aa: CASKRTSNYGYTF
cdr3_nt: TGTGCCAGCAAGCGAACCTCAAACTATGGCTACACCTTC

j_call: TRBJ2-4
clone_size: -
v_call: TRBV6-1
d_call: TRBD1
cdr3_aa: CASRADRGLTNIQYF
cdr3_nt: TGTGCCAGCAGAGCCGACAGGGGGCTAACGAACATTCAGTACTTC

j_call: TRBJ1-1
clone_size: few
v_call: TRBV5-4
d_call: -
cdr3_aa: CASSQGGGGNTEAFF
cdr3_nt: TGTGCCAGCAGCCAAGGGGGGGGCGGCAACACTGAAGCTTTCTTT

j_call: TRBJ2-3
clone_size: -
v_call: TRBV11-2
d_call: -
cdr3_aa: CASSLDPGEGDTQYF
cdr3_nt: TGTGCCAGCAGCTTAGATCCGGGAGAGGGAGATACGCAGTATTTT

j_call: TRBJ2-7
clone_size: -
v_call: TRBV6-5
d_call: -
cdr3_aa: CASSYSQVHEQYF
cdr3_nt: TGTGCCAGCAGTTACTCACAGGTACACGAGCAGTACTTC

j_call: TRBJ1-4
clone_size: -
v_call: TRBV27
d_call: -
cdr3_aa: CASSFDPTSEKLFF
cdr3_nt: TGTGCCAGCAGTTTTGACCCAACTAGTGAAAAACTGTTTTTT

j_call: TRBJ1-5
clone_size: -
v_call: TRBV19
d_call: -
cdr3_aa: CASTKGNYQPQHF
cdr3_nt: TGTGCCAGTACCAAGGGGAATTATCAGCCCCAGCATTTT

j_call: TRBJ2-7
clone_size: -
v_call: TRBV7-2
d_call: TRBD1
cdr3_aa: CASSLVPVGQGVYEQYF
cdr3_nt: TGTGCCAGCAGCTTAGTACCTGTGGGACAGGGGGTCTACGAGCAGTACTTC

j_call: TRBJ2-5
clone_size: -
v_call: TRBV19
d_call: TRBD2
cdr3_aa: CASSLGTSGRETQYF
cdr3_nt: TGTGCCAGTAGTTTAGGGACTAGCGGGAGAGAGACCCAGTACTTC

j_call: TRBJ2-1
clone_size: -
v_call: TRBV7-9
d_call: TRBD1
cdr3_aa: CASSLAGTGASEQFF
cdr3_nt: TGTGCCAGCAGCTTAGCCGGTACAGGGGCCAGTGAGCAGTTCTTC

j_call: TRBJ2-3
clone_size: -
v_call: TRBV6-1
d_call: TRBD2
cdr3_aa: CATRTSGSKDTQYF
cdr3_nt: TGTGCCACCCGGACTAGCGGGAGTAAAGATACGCAGTATTTT

j_call: TRBJ2-5
clone_size: -
v_call: TRBV5-1
d_call: -
cdr3_aa: CASGGGPQETQYF
cdr3_nt: TGCGCCAGCGGGGGGGGCCCCCAAGAGACCCAGTACTTC

j_call: TRBJ2-1
clone_size: -
v_call: TRBV7-2
d_call: TRBD2
cdr3_aa: CASSPSGSQNNEQFF
cdr3_nt: TGTGCCAGCAGCCCTAGCGGGAGTCAGAACAATGAGCAGTTCTTC

j_call: TRBJ2-1
clone_size: -
v_call: TRBV21-1
d_call: -
cdr3_aa: CASTRWREREVPYNEQFF
cdr3_nt: TGTGCCAGCACCAGGTGGCGTGAGCGGGAGGTTCCCTACAATGAGCAGTTCTTC

j_call: TRBJ2-7
clone_size: -
v_call: TRBV27
d_call: TRBD2
cdr3_aa: CASSFWAGGSYEQYF
cdr3_nt: TGTGCCAGCAGTTTCTGGGCGGGAGGAAGCTACGAGCAGTACTTC

j_call: TRBJ2-2
clone_size: few
v_call: TRBV5-4
d_call: TRBD1
cdr3_aa: CASSLAGTGDAGELFF
cdr3_nt: TGTGCCAGCAGCTTGGCCGGGACAGGGGACGCCGGGGAGCTGTTTTTT

j_call: TRBJ2-2
clone_size: -
v_call: TRBV18
d_call: -
cdr3_aa: CASSPLYLGDSTGELFF
cdr3_nt: TGTGCCAGCTCACCACTATACCTCGGGGATTCCACCGGGGAGCTGTTTTTT

j_call: TRBJ2-7
clone_size: -
v_call: TRBV19
d_call: -
cdr3_aa: CASSIAGREHEQYF
cdr3_nt: TGTGCCAGTAGTATAGCAGGCAGGGAACACGAGCAGTACTTC

j_call: TRBJ2-2
clone_size: once
v_call: TRBV2
d_call: TRBD1
cdr3_aa: CASSRDRGSGTGELFF
cdr3_nt: TGTGCCAGCAGCCGCGACAGGGGGAGCGGCACCGGGGAGCTGTTTTTT

j_call: TRBJ2-7
clone_size: -
v_call: TRBV4-2
d_call: -
cdr3_aa: CASSQDFSGVTYEQYF
cdr3_nt: TGTGCCAGCAGCCAAGATTTTTCCGGGGTAACCTACGAGCAGTACTTC

j_call: TRBJ2-7
clone_size: -
v_call: TRBV6-1
d_call: TRBD1
cdr3_aa: CASSERGGAYEQYF
cdr3_nt: TGTGCCAGCAGTGAAAGAGGGGGCGCCTACGAGCAGTACTTC